The 21 T cell receptor beta chains below all came from one sample that was sequenced in a study of PD-L1 blockade in urothelial cancer. Produced via immunoSEQ multiplex PCR; TCRdb's table is partial and in-frame only. The sample has about 86,000 clones, about 85% seen once. Time point denoted: pretreatment peripheral blood. The input for sequencing was PBMCs, taken around atezolizumab (anti-PD-L1) treatment. All receptors derive from a man in his 60s with urothelial cancer.

This chain connects TRBV21-1 to TRBJ2-5; the table calls TRBD2, which could not be checked here. TRBV21-1 constitutes a pseudogene. This CDR3 is 9 amino acids long. In nucleotides, the CDR3 is TGTGCCAGCATCGGGACCCAGTACTTC. It translates to CASIGTQYF.

This chain connects TRBV14 to TRBJ2-5, with 7 bases lining up with TRBD1. The CDR3 is made up of 15 amino acids. Germline assignment: CDR1 SGHDN and CDR2 FVKESK. J lost 0 bases, V lost 4 bases, and 5 bases had no gene match. This CDR3 reads CASSPWDSYQETQYF. CDR3 DNA: TGTGCCAGCAGCCCGTGGGACAGCTACCAAGAGACCCAGTACTTC.

This clone was recorded a few times. The V gene is TRBV7-2, the J gene TRBJ1-6, with D unresolved. The CDR3 is 14 residues long. The germline V and J ends were trimmed by 1 base and 4 bases, with 5 bases remaining between them. Germline CDR1 and CDR2: SGHTA and FQGNSA. As DNA, the CDR3 is TGTGCCAGCAGCTTAGACGGTTATAATTCACCCCTCCACTTT. It is translated as CASSLDGYNSPLHF.

The chain joins TRBV7-2 to TRBJ2-5; TRBD2 aligns across 8 bases. The CDR3 loop spans 15 amino acids. The germline CDR1 and CDR2 sequences are SGHTA and FQGNSA. Trimming took 0 bases from V and 1 from J; bases not matched to a gene: 1. This CDR3 reads CASSLASGIQETQYF. The CDR3 bases are TGTGCCAGCAGCTTAGCTAGCGGGATCCAAGAGACCCAGTACTTC.

This chain uses TRBV6-5 with TRBJ1-2; 7 bases fit TRBD1. J lost 5 bases, V lost 5 bases, and 5 bases had no gene match. The CDR3 spans 13 residues. CDR1 and CDR2 from the germline V gene are MNHEY and SVGAGI. CDR3 amino acids: CASSQDRRYGYTF. The CDR3 DNA reads as TGTGCCAGCAGTCAGGACAGGAGATATGGCTACACCTTC.

The genes are TRBV7-3 and TRBJ2-2, with a tentative D call TRBD2 (5 bases). Trimming left V 5 bases short and J 1 base short, with 8 bases between. Looked up from germline, CDR1 is SGHTA and CDR2 is FQGTGA. The CDR3 sequence is 14 residues long. The CDR3 bases are TGTGCCAGCAGCCCTCGGGGGAACACCGGGGAGCTGTTTTTT. It specifies CASSPRGNTGELFF.

The rearrangement uses TRBV5-1 and TRBJ1-1; the D gene is possibly TRBD1 (5 bases). This CDR3 is built from 14 residues. V lost 0 bases and J lost 4, with 10 bases in between. Germline loops: CDR1 SGHRS, CDR2 YFSETQ. CDR3 sequence (DNA): TGCGCCAGCAGCTTGGCCGGGGGGTTCACTGAAGCTTTCTTT. Protein product: CASSLAGGFTEAFF.

This chain connects TRBV5-1 to TRBJ1-3; TRBD1 matches 7 bases. In germline, CDR1 is SGHRS, CDR2 YFSETQ. The CDR3 consists of 15 residues. V shed 0 bases, J shed 0 bases, and the junction held 0 bases outside the gene matches. The CDR3 DNA reads TGCGCCAGCAGCTTGGACAGGGGCTCTGGAAACACCATATATTTT. Protein product: CASSLDRGSGNTIYF.

This rearrangement joins TRBV4-1 to TRBJ2-7, with 13 positions matching TRBD2. The CDR3 is 21 amino acids. The V gene's germline CDR1 is MGHRA and CDR2 YSYEKL. The ends lost 4 bases at V and 4 bases at J; junction bases unmatched: 22. This chain's CDR3 is CASSLRRGGTSGALPRYEQYF. The CDR3 DNA follows: TGCGCCAGCAGCCTTAGACGAGGTGGGACTAGCGGGGCCTTACCCCGATACGAGCAGTACTTC.

V gene TRBV7-9 combines with J gene TRBJ1-1; no clear D gene. This CDR3 is 13 amino acids long. Germline-derived CDR1 and CDR2 are SEHNR and FQNEAQ (reference sequence). Between the trimmed V and J ends, which lost 2 bases and 4 bases, there was a span of 8 bases. CDR3 DNA: TGTGCCAGCAGCTTATTAGGGAGCACTGAAGCTTTCTTT. Translation: CASSLLGSTEAFF. The variable domain in full, with the rest retrieved from reference TRBV7-9 and TRBJ1-1, is DTGVSQNPRHKITKRGQNVTFRCDPISEHNRLYWYRQTLGQGPEFLTYFQNEAQLEKSRLLSDRFSAERPKGSFSTLEIQRTEQGDSAMYLCASSLLGSTEAFFGQGTRLTVV.

The chain couples TRBV6-1 to TRBJ2-4; a weak D match, TRBD1 (5 bases). The CDR3 runs 15 residues. The V gene's germline CDR1 is MNHNS and CDR2 SASEGT. With 0 bases removed from V and 3 bases from J, the gap between germline ends came to 9 bases. The CDR3 sequence: CASSEAVGVKNIQYF. The CDR3 region has the DNA TGTGCCAGCAGTGAAGCCGTAGGGGTCAAAAACATTCAGTACTTC.

The chain is built from TRBV10-2 and TRBJ2-7, with D hard to call. The CDR3 is made up of 11 amino acids. Trimming removed 2 bases at V and 7 bases at J, with 6 bases between. Germline assignment: CDR1 WSHSY and CDR2 SAAADI. The CDR3 spells CASSEPAEQYF. The CDR3 DNA reads as TGCGCCAGCAGTGAGCCTGCGGAGCAGTACTTC.

This chain links TRBV7-3 with TRBJ1-2; no clear D. The CDR3 runs 12 residues. Per germline, CDR1 SGHTA and CDR2 FQGTGA. Between the trimmed V and J ends, which lost 9 bases and 7 bases, there was a span of 15 bases. CDR3 sequence: CASSGDLRGYTF. The CDR3 nucleotides are TGTGCCAGTAGCGGAGACCTACGTGGCTACACCTTC. Full variable domain (rest looked up from reference TRBV7-3 and TRBJ1-2): GAGVSQTPSNKVTEKGKYVELRCDPISGHTALYWYRQSLGQGPEFLIYFQGTGAADDSGLPNDRFFAVRPEGSVSTLKIQRTERGDSAVYLCASSGDLRGYTFGSGTRLTVV.

The V and J genes are TRBV11-3 and TRBJ1-2; a weak D match, TRBD1 (5 bases). CDR1 is SGHNT and CDR2 is YENEEA in the germline V gene. CDR3 length: 15 residues. Trimming took 2 bases from V and 5 from J, leaving 15 bases between them. CDR3 sequence reads: CASSLWGGVEYGYTF. In nucleotides, the CDR3 is TGTGCCAGCAGCTTATGGGGGGGGGTTGAATATGGCTACACCTTC.

This clone was picked up a small number of times. V usage is TRBV5-4 and J usage is TRBJ2-7; tentatively, D is TRBD2 (6 bases). Trimming cost V 1 base and J 2 bases, with 10 bases left between them. The length of the CDR3 is 14 residues. From germline, CDR1 is SGHNT and CDR2 YYREEE (reference sequence). The CDR3 sequence is CASSLWAGTYEQYF. The CDR3 DNA is TGTGCCAGCAGCTTGTGGGCGGGGACCTACGAGCAGTACTTC.

The chain carries TRBV11-1 and TRBJ1-2, with unresolved D. Trimming removed 4 bases at V and 8 bases at J, with 23 bases between. The germline V gene has CDR1 SGHAT and CDR2 FQDESV (reference sequence). The CDR3 is made up of 16 amino acids. Here the CDR3 reads CASSSLAGSGNGGYTF. DNA of the CDR3: TGTGCCAGCAGCTCCCTCGCCGGGAGCGGGAATGGGGGCTACACCTTC.

The rearrangement uses TRBV10-3 and TRBJ2-5; 7 nucleotides agree with TRBD1. CDR1 and CDR2 (germline): ENHRY, SYGVKD. The CDR3 has 14 amino acids. J lost 4 bases, V lost 4 bases, and 6 bases had no gene match. The CDR3 DNA is TGTGCCATCAGTGGGGTGAGGGGGCTAGAGACCCAGTACTTC. Translating gives CAISGVRGLETQYF.

The chain is built from TRBV19 and TRBJ2-1, with D possibly TRBD2 on 5 matching bases. The V end was cut by 1 base, the J end by 4 bases, with 11 bases between. The CDR3 is made up of 15 amino acids. Per the germline V gene, CDR1 is LNHDA and CDR2 is SQIVND (reference sequence). The CDR3 is CASSIVLGDYNEQFF. CDR3 DNA: TGTGCCAGTAGTATAGTTCTCGGGGATTACAATGAGCAGTTCTTC.

The chain recombines TRBV5-1 with TRBJ1-1; perhaps TRBD1 as D (5 bases). The ends were cut back, 2 bases at V and 0 bases at J, with 8 bases in the middle. The CDR3 length is 14 residues. Germline V gene sequence: CDR1 SGHRS, CDR2 YFSETQ. DNA of the CDR3: TGCGCCAGCAGCTTCGGGGGGATGAACACTGAAGCTTTCTTT. Translation gives CASSFGGMNTEAFF.

This clone occurred once. V usage is TRBV7-9 and J usage is TRBJ2-7; TRBD1 is a possible D gene (5 bases). This CDR3 has 14 residues. The ends were cut back, 5 bases at V and 2 bases at J, with 13 bases in the middle. In germline, CDR1 is SEHNR, CDR2 FQNEAQ (reference sequence). The CDR3 spells CASSHSDKPYEQYF. The CDR3 nucleotides read TGTGCCAGCAGCCATTCGGACAAGCCCTACGAGCAGTACTTC. The whole variable domain, remainder taken from reference TRBV7-9 and TRBJ2-7, is DTGVSQNPRHKITKRGQNVTFRCDPISEHNRLYWYRQTLGQGPEFLTYFQNEAQLEKSRLLSDRFSAERPKGSFSTLEIQRTEQGDSAMYLCASSHSDKPYEQYFGPGTRLTVT.

This sequence joins TRBV19 and TRBJ1-5; TRBD1 matches 9 bases. CDR3 length: 18 amino acids. The V gene's germline CDR1 is LNHDA and CDR2 SQIVND (reference sequence). Trimming removed 2 bases from V and 6 bases from J; junction bases left unmatched: 14. CDR3 bases: TGTGCCAGTAGTATATCGGGTAGGGTCGGGACAGGGAGTCAGCCCCAGCATTTT. Protein sequence: CASSISGRVGTGSQPQHF.